A single sample gave rise to the 9 T cell receptor beta chains below, sequenced in a study of cytomegalovirus exposure and HLA in healthy donors. The PCR ran on 60 Vbeta and 13 Jbeta primers. Sequencing used immunoSEQ multiplex PCR; TCRdb keeps in-frame clones, though not all of them. Among under 200,000 clones listed, around 79% were seen once. The sample consisted of PBMCs. These receptors were collected from a woman aged 40 to 50 in good health and CMV-seropositive.

This sequence joins TRBV30 and TRBJ1-1; D might be TRBD1 (5 bases). V dropped 0 bases and J dropped 6 bases, with 11 bases sitting between them. This CDR3 has 13 residues. Germline V CDR1 and CDR2: GTSNPN, SVGIG (reference sequence). CDR3 in amino acids: CAWSVRAGPEAFF. The DNA of the CDR3 is TGTGCCTGGAGTGTACGGGCGGGGCCTGAAGCTTTCTTT.

The genes are TRBV7-9 and TRBJ1-2; unclear D gene. This CDR3 spans 15 amino acids. Germline values: CDR1 SEHNR, CDR2 FQNEAQ (reference sequence). V was trimmed by 1 base and J by 4 bases, leaving 13 bases between them. In DNA, the CDR3 is TGTGCCAGCAGCTTAGAGCCGGGTTTAAGCTATGGCTACACCTTC. Translated, it gives CASSLEPGLSYGYTF.

The CDR3, as DNA: TGTGCCAGCTCAGACCGGACAGGGAACACTGAAGCTTTCTTT. It encodes CASSDRTGNTEAFF. V usage is TRBV18 and J usage is TRBJ1-1; 7 nucleotides align to TRBD1. Losses at the gene ends were 5 bases for V and 1 base for J; bases not matched to a gene: 4. There are 14 residues in the CDR3. Looked up from germline, CDR1 is KGHSH and CDR2 is LQKENI.

There are a few counts of this clone. The V and J genes are TRBV9 and TRBJ2-5; 8 bases fit TRBD1. Gene TRBJ2-7 matches the end of the DNA better, so the J call may be wrong. This CDR3 has 14 amino acids. The V gene's germline CDR1 is SGDLS and CDR2 YYNGEE. DNA for the CDR3: TGTGCCAGCAGCGTAGCTGGACAGGGTGACGAGCAGTACTTC. It translates to CASSVAGQGDEQYF.

The chain joins TRBV28 to TRBJ1-5; possible D gene TRBD1, 5 bases. Germline-derived CDR1 and CDR2 are MDHEN and SYDVKM. This CDR3 spans 13 amino acids. The V gene lost 4 bases and the J gene lost 6 bases, with 10 bases spanning the gap. The CDR3 region has the DNA TGTGCCAGCAGTTGGGGCAGTCCTCAGCCCCAGCATTTT. Amino acids: CASSWGSPQPQHF.

V gene TRBV6-5 combines with J gene TRBJ1-5; D not certain. Germline assignment: CDR1 MNHEY and CDR2 SVGAGI. The CDR3 length is 15 residues. Deletions cut 0 bases from V and 4 bases from J, with 10 bases between. In DNA, the CDR3 is TGTGCCAGCAGTTACTCCGGAGCCCCGAATCAGCCCCAGCATTTT. Translated, it gives CASSYSGAPNQPQHF.

The CDR3 nucleotides are TGCGCCAGCAGTGTATGGGACAGGGGGCCCCAGCCCCAGCATTTT. Translation: CASSVWDRGPQPQHF. V is TRBV10-2 and J is TRBJ1-5, with 12 bases matching TRBD1. V lost 4 bases, J lost 7 bases, and 5 bases stayed unmatched. CDR1 is WSHSY, CDR2 SAAADI, per germline. This CDR3 is built from 15 residues.

This clone was counted between two and nine times. The J gene is TRBJ2-7, the V gene TRBV15; 8 bases line up with TRBD1. V shed 1 base, J shed 3 bases, and the junction held 5 bases outside the gene matches. This CDR3 contains 15 residues. CDR1 is LNHNV and CDR2 is YYDKDF in the germline V gene (reference sequence). The CDR3 sequence: CATSRGAGQGYEQYF. CDR3 nucleotide sequence: TGTGCCACCAGCAGAGGTGCTGGACAGGGCTACGAGCAGTACTTC.

J is TRBJ2-6 and V is TRBV28, with 9 bases identical to TRBD2. The V gene's germline CDR1 is MDHEN and CDR2 SYDVKM. Trimming took 5 bases from V and 0 from J; bases not matched to a gene: 5. The CDR3 extends over 17 amino acids. The CDR3 region is CASSIAGVLSGANVLTF. The CDR3 nucleotides are TGTGCCAGCAGTATAGCGGGGGTTCTCTCTGGGGCCAACGTCCTGACTTTC. Filled out from reference TRBV28 and TRBJ2-6, the complete variable domain reads DVKVTQSSRYLVKRTGEKVFLECVQDMDHENMFWYRQDPGLGLRLIYFSYDVKMKEKGDIPEGYSVSREKKERFSLILESASTNQTSMYLCASSIAGVLSGANVLTFGAGSRLTVL.